A selection of T cell receptor beta chains follows, all from one sample in a study of blood T cell repertoires in COVID-19. Generated by immunoSEQ multiplex PCR, the TCRdb table keeps only in-frame clones and is missing some. The repertoire holds roughly 35,000 clones, with about nine tenths as singletons. Sequenced input: peripheral blood. Every receptor here comes from a man between 65 and 85 years old with acute or convalescent COVID-19. Each CDR3 is given with its conserved first and last residue. The D gene is left open where the match is weak. Expanded clones are given a class, and other clones once, few, many or no size at all.

size: .
D: TRBD1
J: TRBJ2-1
V: TRBV2
CDR3: CASSNEGQGNNEQFF
DNA: TGTGCCAGCTCAAACGAGGGACAGGGAAACAATGAGCAGTTCTTC

size: .
D: TRBD1
J: TRBJ1-4
V: TRBV3-1/TRBV3-2
CDR3: CASSRRGEKLFF
DNA: TGTGCCAGCAGCCGCAGGGGGGAAAAACTGTTTTTT

size: .
D: .
J: TRBJ1-1
V: TRBV6-6
CDR3: CASSTQGSTTEAFF
DNA: TGTGCCAGCAGCACCCAGGGGTCGACCACTGAAGCTTTCTTT

size: once
D: .
J: TRBJ2-7
V: TRBV29-1
CDR3: CSVAGRSGYEQYF
DNA: TGCAGCGTTGCCGGGCGGAGCGGGTACGAGCAGTACTTC

size: .
D: .
J: TRBJ1-1
V: TRBV18
CDR3: CASSLVQGSEAFF
DNA: TGTGCCAGCTCACTAGTCCAGGGCTCTGAAGCTTTCTTT

size: once
D: .
J: TRBJ2-7
V: TRBV5-5
CDR3: CASSETTSRSTYEQYF
DNA: TGTGCCAGCAGCGAGACCACTAGCAGGAGTACCTACGAGCAGTACTTC

size: .
D: .
J: TRBJ2-5
V: TRBV6-6
CDR3: CASSYSRQATQYF
DNA: TGTGCCAGCAGTTACTCACGGCAGGCAACCCAGTACTTC

size: .
D: TRBD2
J: TRBJ2-3
V: TRBV3-1/TRBV3-2
CDR3: CASRTSGSSDTQYF
DNA: TGTGCCAGCCGGACTAGCGGGAGTTCGGATACGCAGTATTTT

size: .
D: TRBD1
J: TRBJ1-2
V: TRBV7-9
CDR3: CASSSLPQGANGYTF
DNA: TGTGCCAGCAGCTCCCTACCACAGGGGGCCAATGGCTACACCTTC

size: .
D: .
J: TRBJ2-5
V: TRBV24-1
CDR3: CATSDGGRETQYF
DNA: TGTGCCACCAGTGACGGGGGACGTGAGACCCAGTACTTC

size: .
D: .
J: TRBJ2-2
V: TRBV2
CDR3: CASKLQNTGELFF
DNA: TGTGCCAGCAAACTACAAAACACCGGGGAGCTGTTTTTT

size: .
D: TRBD1
J: TRBJ2-5
V: TRBV20-1
CDR3: CSAPGQEAQYF
DNA: TGCAGTGCTCCGGGACAGGAGGCCCAGTACTTC

size: .
D: TRBD1
J: TRBJ1-5
V: TRBV6-2/TRBV6-3
CDR3: CASSYRGPGNQPQHF
DNA: TGTGCCAGCAGTTACAGGGGGCCTGGCAATCAGCCCCAGCATTTT

size: .
D: TRBD2
J: TRBJ2-1
V: TRBV7-2
CDR3: CASSLGLANNEQFF
DNA: TGTGCCAGCAGCCTCGGACTAGCCAACAATGAGCAGTTCTTC

size: .
D: .
J: TRBJ1-1
V: TRBV11-2
CDR3: CASSSRGGDTEAFF
DNA: TGTGCCAGCAGCTCAAGGGGGGGGGACACTGAAGCTTTCTTT

size: once
D: TRBD1
J: TRBJ2-7
V: TRBV27
CDR3: CASTGGQGLNYEQYF
DNA: TGTGCCAGCACTGGGGGACAGGGTCTTAACTACGAGCAGTACTTC

size: .
D: TRBD1
J: TRBJ2-7
V: TRBV27
CDR3: CASTGQGTYEQYF
DNA: TGTGCCAGCACGGGACAGGGAACCTACGAGCAGTACTTC

size: .
D: .
J: TRBJ1-4
V: TRBV20-1
CDR3: CSASTGSDEEKLFF
DNA: TGCAGTGCCAGTACAGGGAGCGACGAGGAAAAACTGTTTTTT

size: once
D: TRBD2
J: TRBJ2-1
V: TRBV12-5
CDR3: CASGLGLASYDEQFF
DNA: TGTGCTAGTGGTTTGGGACTAGCCTCCTACGATGAGCAGTTCTTC

size: .
D: .
J: TRBJ2-7
V: TRBV7-8
CDR3: CASSPTGDSYEQYF
DNA: TGTGCCAGCAGCCCTACGGGGGACTCCTACGAGCAGTACTTC

size: .
D: .
J: TRBJ2-5
V: TRBV7-2
CDR3: CASSSDRYQETQYF
DNA: TGTGCCAGCAGCTCTGACAGATATCAAGAGACCCAGTACTTC

size: once
D: .
J: TRBJ1-2
V: TRBV6-1
CDR3: CASSEVGSAYGYTF
DNA: TGTGCCAGCAGTGAAGTCGGCAGCGCCTATGGCTACACCTTC

size: .
D: .
J: TRBJ1-2
V: TRBV18
CDR3: CASSRLSPPSYGYTF
DNA: TGTGCCAGCTCCCGCCTAAGTCCGCCCTCCTATGGCTACACCTTC

size: .
D: TRBD1
J: TRBJ2-1
V: TRBV29-1
CDR3: CSAGGTGWGNEQFF
DNA: TGCAGCGCCGGGGGGACAGGGTGGGGCAATGAGCAGTTCTTC

size: .
D: .
J: TRBJ2-1
V: TRBV5-1
CDR3: CASSSTGFNEQFF
DNA: TGCGCCAGCAGTTCTACAGGGTTCAATGAGCAGTTCTTC

size: .
D: TRBD2
J: TRBJ2-1
V: TRBV2
CDR3: CASSGTSGSLGGNNEQFF
DNA: TGTGCCAGCAGCGGGACTAGCGGGAGTCTAGGTGGGAATAATGAGCAGTTCTTC

size: .
D: TRBD1
J: TRBJ2-3
V: TRBV27
CDR3: CASSDRGITDTQYF
DNA: TGTGCCAGCAGCGACAGGGGGATCACAGATACGCAGTATTTT

size: .
D: TRBD2
J: TRBJ2-7
V: TRBV7-9
CDR3: CASSFSASGNSYEQYF
DNA: TGTGCCAGCAGCTTTTCTGCTAGCGGTAACTCCTACGAGCAGTACTTC

size: .
D: TRBD1
J: TRBJ1-2
V: TRBV28
CDR3: CASRGTENYGYTF
DNA: TGTGCCAGCAGGGGGACAGAGAACTATGGCTACACCTTC

size: .
D: TRBD1
J: TRBJ2-7
V: TRBV7-3
CDR3: CASSPTGQGHEQYF
DNA: TGTGCCAGCAGCCCTACGGGACAGGGGCATGAGCAGTACTTC

size: .
D: .
J: TRBJ2-5
V: TRBV5-5
CDR3: CASSFGLQETQYF
DNA: TGTGCCAGCAGCTTCGGACTGCAAGAGACCCAGTACTTC

size: .
D: TRBD2
J: TRBJ2-7
V: TRBV5-1
CDR3: CASSLAGGLAFDEQYF
DNA: TGCGCCAGCAGCTTGGCCGGGGGACTAGCGTTCGACGAGCAGTACTTC

size: .
D: .
J: TRBJ2-7
V: TRBV9
CDR3: CASSAHGQGSHYEQYF
DNA: TGTGCCAGCAGCGCCCATGGGCAGGGGTCCCACTACGAGCAGTACTTC

size: .
D: .
J: TRBJ1-4
V: TRBV7-3
CDR3: CASSRGGSFEKLFF
DNA: TGTGCCAGCAGCCGTGGGGGGTCTTTTGAAAAACTGTTTTTT

size: .
D: TRBD1
J: TRBJ1-5
V: TRBV19
CDR3: CASSQTGVGSNQPQHF
DNA: TGTGCCAGTAGCCAAACAGGGGTTGGAAGCAATCAGCCCCAGCATTTT

size: .
D: .
J: TRBJ1-2
V: TRBV5-4
CDR3: CASSLAVPTTDHYGYTF
DNA: TGTGCCAGCAGCTTGGCCGTACCAACGACAGACCACTATGGCTACACCTTC

size: .
D: .
J: TRBJ1-2
V: TRBV29-1
CDR3: CSVEDSGYGYTF
DNA: TGCAGCGTTGAAGACTCCGGCTATGGCTACACCTTC

size: .
D: .
J: TRBJ2-2
V: TRBV6-4
CDR3: CASKGLFNTGELFF
DNA: TGTGCCAGCAAAGGACTTTTTAACACCGGGGAGCTGTTTTTT

size: .
D: TRBD1
J: TRBJ1-1
V: TRBV18
CDR3: CASSPTGTGLNTEAFF
DNA: TGTGCCAGCTCACCCACCGGGACAGGACTCAACACTGAAGCTTTCTTT

size: .
D: .
J: TRBJ2-7
V: TRBV19
CDR3: CASRFSSGDEQYF
DNA: TGTGCCAGTAGATTCTCCTCCGGGGACGAGCAGTACTTC

size: .
D: .
J: TRBJ2-7
V: TRBV19
CDR3: CASSRTGYEQYF
DNA: TGTGCCAGTAGTAGAACAGGATACGAGCAGTACTTC

size: .
D: .
J: TRBJ2-1
V: TRBV5-4
CDR3: CASSANNEQFF
DNA: TGTGCCAGCAGCGCGAACAATGAGCAGTTCTTC

size: .
D: TRBD1
J: TRBJ1-1
V: TRBV7-7
CDR3: CASSVGQGAEAFF
DNA: TGTGCTAGCAGCGTGGGACAGGGGGCTGAAGCTTTCTTT

size: .
D: .
J: TRBJ2-3
V: TRBV5-1
CDR3: CASSLDRVTDTQYF
DNA: TGCGCCAGCAGCTTGGACAGGGTGACAGATACGCAGTATTTT

size: few
D: TRBD1
J: TRBJ1-4
V: TRBV5-1
CDR3: CASRVDRGNEKLFF
DNA: TGCGCCAGCAGAGTGGACAGGGGAAATGAAAAACTGTTTTTT